One sample yielded the 16 T cell receptor beta chains listed below, sequenced in a study of cytomegalovirus exposure and HLA in healthy donors. TCRdb's copy holds only in-frame clones and misses some; the assay was immunoSEQ multiplex PCR. This table holds 50,000 to 65,000 clones, roughly 87% found once. Input material: PBMCs. Receptors originate from a woman under 30 in good health and CMV-seronegative.

Here the CDR3 reads CASSSRTGLGEAFF. The CDR3 DNA sequence: TGTGCCAGCAGCTCCCGGACGGGATTAGGGGAAGCTTTCTTT. The rearrangement uses TRBV5-4 and TRBJ1-1, with D unresolved. CDR1 is SGHNT and CDR2 is YYREEE in the germline V gene (reference sequence). Trimming took 3 bases from V and 8 from J, leaving 17 bases between them. The CDR3 contains 14 residues. Variable domain in full (rest from reference TRBV5-4 and TRBJ1-1): ETGVTQSPTHLIKTRGQQVTLRCSSQSGHNTVSWYQQALGQGPQFIFQYYREEENGRGNFPPRFSGLQFPNYSSELNVNALELDDSALYLCASSSRTGLGEAFFGQGTRLTVV.

This clone was observed a handful of times. This sequence joins TRBV5-1 and TRBJ1-1; possibly TRBD1 for D (6 bases). CDR1 and CDR2 from the germline V gene are SGHRS and YFSETQ. This CDR3 is built from 15 residues. V lost 0 bases and J lost 0, with 9 bases in between. CDR3 in DNA: TGCGCCAGCAGCTTGGCAGGGGCTATGAACACTGAAGCTTTCTTT. It is translated as CASSLAGAMNTEAFF.

The chain is built from TRBV19 and TRBJ2-7, with 10 nucleotides matching TRBD1. J gave up 4 bases and V 4 bases, and 7 bases lay outside the gene matches. This CDR3 contains 15 residues. Germline lookup yields CDR1 LNHDA and CDR2 SQIVND (reference sequence). The CDR3: CASSTRQGAGYEQYF. The CDR3 nucleotides read TGTGCCAGTAGTACAAGACAGGGGGCTGGATACGAGCAGTACTTC.

The chain uses TRBV2 and TRBJ1-6; 9 nucleotides align to TRBD1. The CDR3 covers 16 residues. Germline trimming cut 4 bases from V and 4 bases from J; bases unmatched to any gene: 5. The germline CDR1 and CDR2 sequences are SNHLY and FYNNEI. The CDR3 sequence: CASSVEGTGYNSPLHF. CDR3 sequence (DNA): TGTGCCAGCAGTGTGGAGGGGACAGGGTATAATTCACCCCTCCACTTT.

This chain connects TRBV7-2 to TRBJ2-7, with TRBD1 matching over 9 bases. The V gene's germline CDR1 is SGHTA and CDR2 FQGNSA. The J segment lost 6 bases and the V segment lost 4 bases, leaving 4 bases of the junction unmatched. This CDR3 contains 13 residues. Here the CDR3 reads CASSSQDRGEQYF. CDR3 in DNA: TGTGCCAGCAGCTCGCAGGACAGGGGCGAGCAGTACTTC.

The chain employs TRBV9 and TRBJ2-7, with 8 bases matching TRBD1. Trimming cost V 2 bases and J 2 bases; bases outside gene matches: 6. The CDR3 totals 15 residues. Germline loops: CDR1 SGDLS, CDR2 YYNGEE. The DNA for the CDR3 is TGTGCCAGCAGCGTTACCGGGACAGGCACCTACGAGCAGTACTTC. This encodes CASSVTGTGTYEQYF. The full variable domain, in which reference TRBV9 and TRBJ2-7 provide the parts outside the CDR3, is DSGVTQTPKHLITATGQRVTLRCSPRSGDLSVYWYQQSLDQGLQFLIQYYNGEERAKGNILERFSAQQFPDLHSELNLSSLELGDSALYFCASSVTGTGTYEQYFGPGTRLTVT.

The chain has TRBV4-2 and TRBJ2-7, with no clear D. Germline V gene data show CDR1 as LGHNA and CDR2 as YNFKEQ. The V end was cut by 0 bases, the J end by 4 bases, with 7 bases between. There are 13 residues in the CDR3. The CDR3 sequence is CASSQDRKYEQYF. The CDR3, as DNA: TGTGCCAGCAGCCAAGACAGAAAGTACGAGCAGTACTTC.

The chain couples TRBV13 to TRBJ2-1; 13 nucleotides agree with TRBD2. V shed 1 base and J 5 bases; nucleotides not matched to a gene: 2. The CDR3 totals 16 residues. Germline lookup yields CDR1 PRHDT and CDR2 FYEKMQ (reference sequence). The CDR3 DNA sequence: TGTGCCAGCAGCTTAGAGGGGACTAGCGGGGACAATGAGCAGTTCTTC. Its protein product is CASSLEGTSGDNEQFF.

V is TRBV5-1 and J is TRBJ2-3; 11 bases agree with TRBD2. V was clipped by 4 bases and J by 0 bases; unmatched bases: 4. The CDR3 totals 16 residues. Germline V lookup: CDR1 SGHRS, CDR2 YFSETQ. The DNA of the CDR3 is TGCGCCAGCAGCCAGGGACTAGCGGCTAGCACAGATACGCAGTATTTT. Amino acid sequence: CASSQGLAASTDTQYF.

The V and J genes are TRBV9 and TRBJ2-2; the D gene is possibly TRBD1 (6 bases). This CDR3 has 14 amino acids. Germline loops: CDR1 SGDLS, CDR2 YYNGEE. V lost 0 bases and J lost 4, with 7 bases in between. As DNA, the CDR3 is TGTGCCAGCAGCGTAGGAGGGGGCACCGGGGAGCTGTTTTTT. This encodes CASSVGGGTGELFF.

This clone was observed a handful of times. This sequence joins TRBV27 and TRBJ2-1, with 9 nucleotides matching TRBD1. This CDR3 is 13 amino acids long. CDR1 is MNHEY, CDR2 SMNVEV, per germline (reference sequence). Unmatched junction bases numbered 4, after V lost 5 bases and J lost 8 bases. For the CDR3, the DNA is TGTGCCAGCAGTGGGACAGGGTGGCATGAGCAGTTCTTC. Its translation is CASSGTGWHEQFF.

The rearrangement joins TRBV21-1 to TRBJ2-6; no check of the table's D call, TRBD1, against the DNA was made. TRBV21-1 is an annotated pseudogene. CDR3 length: 15 amino acids. The CDR3 spells CASSVTGSGANVLTF. CDR3 in DNA: TGTGCCAGCAGCGTTACAGGTTCTGGGGCCAACGTCCTGACTTTC.

This clone was seen a single time. The chain joins TRBV5-4 to TRBJ2-2; maybe TRBD1 (6 bases). In germline, CDR1 is SGHNT, CDR2 YYREEE (reference sequence). The CDR3 extends over 17 amino acids. V was shortened by 3 bases and J by 4 bases, with 19 bases between the two germline ends. CDR3 residues: CASSWKQQGSSTGELFF. The CDR3 region has the DNA TGTGCCAGCAGCTGGAAGCAACAGGGCTCGAGCACCGGGGAGCTGTTTTTT.

The chain has TRBV5-8 and TRBJ2-5; 7 bases are a match to TRBD1. Germline V gene data show CDR1 as SGHTS and CDR2 as YDEGEE. After removal of 3 bases from V and 5 bases from J, the junction contained 7 bases not matched to a gene. The CDR3 sequence is 14 residues long. The CDR3 DNA reads as TGTGCCAGCAGCTACGGAGCACAGGGGGAGACCCAGTACTTC. Encoded protein: CASSYGAQGETQYF.

Details on this clone: A junction boundary mismatches the germline segment, possibly from a read error. The chain joins TRBV28 to TRBJ2-7; 7 positions match TRBD2. The germline CDR1 and CDR2 sequences are MDHEN and SYDVKM. The CDR3 sequence is 13 residues long. In DNA form, the CDR3 reads TGTGCCAGCAGCTTAACCCCTCGGACTAGTCTGTTCTTC. Its translation is CASSLTPRTSLFF.

The chain links TRBV5-4 to TRBJ1-5; 8 bases match TRBD1. The V gene's germline CDR1 is SGHNT and CDR2 YYREEE (reference sequence). The CDR3 consists of 15 residues. V shed 4 bases and J 3 bases; nucleotides not matched to a gene: 6. The CDR3 coding sequence is TGTGCCAGCAGCATCGGGGGACAGGTCAATCAGCCCCAGCATTTT. Encoded protein: CASSIGGQVNQPQHF.